This section outlines one TCR beta chain sequence together with its context. Its antigen is not known. Sequenced by immunoSEQ multiplex PCR; TCRdb stores in-frame clones only, minus some. In the table there are tens of thousands of clones, roughly 84% of which are singletons. The CDR3 is 16 amino acids. Unmatched junction bases numbered 3, after V lost 1 base and J lost 0 bases. Germline lookup yields CDR1 LGHNA and CDR2 YNFKEQ. The sample originates from a study of OX40 agonist ivuxolimab in advanced cancers. Points from the study as a whole: Among T cells, CD8+ cells averaged more expanded clones than CD4+ cells. Certain nonresponding patients likewise had low normalized T-cell clonal expansion.

The V and J genes are TRBV4-2 and TRBJ2-3, with TRBD2 matching 8 bases. This specimen consisted of CD4+ or CD8+ T cells sorted from blood, obtained in a trial of the OX40 agonist ivuxolimab. The receptor was isolated from an adult with an advanced solid tumor such as melanoma, head and neck, liver or kidney cancer. The DNA for the CDR3 is TGTGCCAGCAGCCAAGGGGCTAGCGGGAGCACAGATACGCAGTATTTT. Amino acids: CASSQGASGSTDTQYF.